The 21 T cell receptor beta chains listed next were all sequenced from one sample in a study of blood T cell repertoires in COVID-19. The protocol was immunoSEQ multiplex PCR, while the TCRdb copy is restricted to in-frame clones and leaves out a portion. Among around 210,000 clones, over 75% were seen once, and the ten largest hold 5.1%. Sequencing was done on a sample of peripheral blood. The receptors shown here come from a man aged 45 to 65 with COVID-19, enrolled during active disease.

The chain couples TRBV6-5 to TRBJ2-1, with TRBD2 matching 9 bases. Germline V gene data show CDR1 as MNHEY and CDR2 as SVGAGI. The V gene end was trimmed by 4 bases and the J gene end by 4 bases; junction bases not matched to a gene: 5. The CDR3 has 15 amino acids. CDR3 sequence: CASSWGLAGYNEQFF. The CDR3 region has the DNA TGTGCCAGCAGTTGGGGTCTAGCGGGATACAATGAGCAGTTCTTC.

The CDR3 DNA is TGTGCCAGCAGCCGCTACGGGAACACCGGGGAGCTGTTTTTT. Amino acids: CASSRYGNTGELFF. This chain links TRBV3-1 (or the pseudogene TRBV3-2) with TRBJ2-2; the D is unclear. Germline values: CDR1 LGHDT, CDR2 YNNKEL (reference sequence). Trimming took off 4 bases at V and 1 base at J, with 7 bases between the two ends. The CDR3 loop spans 14 amino acids.

The chain couples TRBV6-5 to TRBJ2-7; TRBD1 might be the D (5 bases). The CDR3 covers 14 residues. Trimming took 0 bases from V and 0 from J, leaving 6 bases between them. CDR1 and CDR2 (germline): MNHEY, SVGAGI. Here the CDR3 reads CASSYSQGSYEQYF. In nucleotides, the CDR3 is TGTGCCAGCAGTTACTCGCAGGGCTCCTACGAGCAGTACTTC.

This clone was observed a few times. The chain joins TRBV4-2 to TRBJ2-3; tentatively, D is TRBD2 (7 bases). Germline V gives CDR1 LGHNA, CDR2 YNFKEQ. The V and J ends lost 0 bases and 9 bases respectively, with 19 bases between them. The CDR3 has 16 residues. The CDR3 loop reads CASSQDKGGARGTQYF. As DNA, the CDR3 is TGTGCCAGCAGCCAAGATAAGGGGGGGGCCCGGGGCACGCAGTATTTT.

This clone was counted a single time. An end of the junction does not agree with germline; a read error may underlie this. V and J are TRBV3-1 (or the pseudogene TRBV3-2) and TRBJ2-2, with 11 positions matching TRBD2. CDR1 and CDR2 (germline): LGHDT, YNNKEL (reference sequence). CDR3 length: 15 amino acids. The DNA for the CDR3 is TGTGCCAGCAGTCAAGTAGCGGGGGGGCCCGGGGAGCTGTTTTTT. Amino acids: CASSQVAGGPGELFF.

The genes are TRBV7-2 and TRBJ1-3, with D perhaps matching TRBD1 (6 bases). The germline V and J ends were trimmed by 5 bases and 0 bases, with 14 bases remaining between them. The germline V gene has CDR1 SGHTA and CDR2 FQGNSA. This CDR3 comprises 16 residues. The CDR3 DNA is TGTGCCAGCAGCGAATCCCGGACAGTCTCTGGAAACACCATATATTTT. It specifies CASSESRTVSGNTIYF.

This chain uses TRBV3-1 (or the pseudogene TRBV3-2) with TRBJ2-7; TRBD1 agrees at 7 bases. V lost 0 bases to trimming and J lost 2 bases; unmatched junction nucleotides: 4. CDR3 size: 15 residues. Germline V gives CDR1 LGHDT, CDR2 YNNKEL (reference sequence). CDR3 nucleotides: TGTGCCAGCAGCCAAGAACAGGGGATTCCCTACGAGCAGTACTTC. This codes for CASSQEQGIPYEQYF.

The table lists this clone with a count of one. The chain links TRBV19 to TRBJ1-1, with 8 bases that match TRBD1. In germline, CDR1 is LNHDA, CDR2 SQIVND (reference sequence). This CDR3 has 16 residues. Trimming at V came to 7 bases and at J to 3 bases, leaving 13 bases not matched to a gene. The CDR3 region is CASTDAGGPGDTEAFF. Here the CDR3 DNA reads TGTGCCAGTACCGATGCAGGGGGCCCGGGGGACACTGAAGCTTTCTTT.

The chain has TRBV9 and TRBJ2-5, with 10 positions matching TRBD2. This CDR3 spans 14 amino acids. Germline V gene sequence: CDR1 SGDLS, CDR2 YYNGEE. V shed 1 base and J 9 bases; nucleotides not matched to a gene: 6. The CDR3 region is CASSVTSGDGAQYF. CDR3 sequence (DNA): TGTGCCAGCAGCGTAACTAGCGGGGATGGGGCCCAGTACTTC.

This clone was seen more than once but under ten times. This chain connects TRBV6-5 to TRBJ2-5; 8 bases fit TRBD2. V lost 6 bases to trimming and J lost 4 bases; unmatched junction nucleotides: 10. CDR3 size: 15 residues. From germline, CDR1 is MNHEY and CDR2 SVGAGI. DNA of the CDR3: TGTGCCAGCAGCCTTTATTCGGGGGGGACAGAGACCCAGTACTTC. This encodes CASSLYSGGTETQYF.

This clone was picked up a small number of times. The rearrangement uses TRBV7-2 and TRBJ2-7, with 9 positions matching TRBD2. The CDR3 loop spans 15 amino acids. J gave up 6 bases and V 4 bases, and 10 bases lay outside the gene matches. Germline V gene data show CDR1 as SGHTA and CDR2 as FQGNSA. The CDR3 bases are TGTGCCAGCAGCTCCCTAGCGGGGACCACCTCCGAGCAGTACTTC. This translates into CASSSLAGTTSEQYF.

This clone was seen only once. The rearrangement joins TRBV6-4 to TRBJ1-1; a possible D gene is TRBD1 (6 bases). Germline-derived CDR1 and CDR2 are MRHNA and SNTAGT. This CDR3 is built from 13 residues. The V and J ends lost 6 bases and 4 bases respectively, with 12 bases between them. The CDR3 protein is CASSPQGSTEAFF. The CDR3 DNA reads as TGTGCCAGCAGCCCACAGGGAAGCACTGAAGCTTTCTTT.

V is TRBV19 and J is TRBJ1-1; D not certain. The CDR3 is made up of 10 amino acids. Germline V gives CDR1 LNHDA, CDR2 SQIVND (reference sequence). V lost 8 bases to trimming and J lost 11 bases, with 12 bases between them. The CDR3 nucleotides are TGTGCCAGTCGCCGGGGAGAGGCTTTCTTT. This translates into CASRRGEAFF.

The chain couples TRBV15 to TRBJ2-1, with D unclear. The V and J ends lost 7 bases and 5 bases respectively, with 21 bases between them. CDR3 size: 16 residues. Germline V gives CDR1 LNHNV, CDR2 YYDKDF (reference sequence). CDR3 sequence (DNA): TGTGCCACCACCTCCCTCAGTGGCTCAGTTGACAATGAGCAGTTCTTC. Its protein product is CATTSLSGSVDNEQFF.

The J gene is TRBJ2-5, the V gene TRBV7-2; D not resolved. Germline V CDR1 and CDR2: SGHTA, FQGNSA. The CDR3 spans 15 residues. V was clipped by 7 bases and J by 1 base, with 16 bases between them. The CDR3 sequence is CASTPWSQSQETQYF. The CDR3 DNA follows: TGTGCCAGCACCCCCTGGAGTCAGAGCCAAGAGACCCAGTACTTC.

J is TRBJ1-3 and V is TRBV18; possible D gene TRBD1, 5 bases. Trimming removed 3 bases from V and 2 bases from J, with 11 bases in between. CDR1 and CDR2 from the germline V gene are KGHSH and LQKENI. The CDR3 covers 15 residues. The CDR3 DNA follows: TGTGCCAGCTCACCGACAGTTGAAGCTGGAAACACCATATATTTT. It is translated as CASSPTVEAGNTIYF.

To note about this clone: This CDR3 is also generated by other DNA sequences in the sample. The CDR3 sequence: CASSLKGGNYGYTF. The CDR3 DNA is TGTGCCAGCAGTTTAAAAGGGGGCAACTATGGCTACACCTTC. The rearrangement links TRBV27 to TRBJ1-2, with 7 bases identical to TRBD1. This CDR3 is 14 amino acids long. Trimming took 2 bases from V and 2 from J; bases not matched to a gene: 2. Germline loops: CDR1 MNHEY, CDR2 SMNVEV (reference sequence).

The rearrangement joins TRBV30 to TRBJ2-1, with TRBD2 as a possible D gene (6 bases). This CDR3 has 14 amino acids. The ends were cut back, 2 bases at V and 1 base at J, with 9 bases in the middle. Germline CDR1 is GTSNPN and CDR2 is SVGIG (reference sequence). The CDR3 DNA sequence: TGTGCCTGGAGTCCGGGGACTTCCTACAATGAGCAGTTCTTC. The encoded protein is CAWSPGTSYNEQFF. Complete variable domain (other parts from reference TRBV30 and TRBJ2-1): SQTIHQWPATLVQPVGSPLSLECTVEGTSNPNLYWYRQAAGRGLQLLFYSVGIGQISSEVPQNLSASRPQDRQFILSSKKLLLSDSGFYLCAWSPGTSYNEQFFGPGTRLTVL.

The rearrangement links TRBV19 to TRBJ1-4; 7 nucleotides line up with TRBD1. There are 13 residues in the CDR3. V was pared by 6 bases and J by 11 bases, with 9 bases of the junction left unmatched. The germline V gene encodes CDR1 LNHDA and CDR2 SQIVND (reference sequence). This CDR3 reads CASSAGQVGKLFF. In DNA, the CDR3 is TGTGCCAGTAGCGCCGGACAGGTCGGGAAACTGTTTTTT.

The chain is built from TRBV7-2 and TRBJ1-2, with TRBD1 matching over 7 bases. The trim removed 0 bases at V and 7 bases at J, leaving 8 bases unmatched. This CDR3 contains 15 residues. CDR1 and CDR2 from the germline V gene are SGHTA and FQGNSA. The CDR3 protein is CASSLAATGAVGYTF. CDR3 nucleotide sequence: TGTGCCAGCAGCTTAGCGGCAACAGGGGCTGTTGGCTACACCTTC. Together with reference TRBV7-2 and TRBJ1-2, the CDR3 gives the full variable domain: GAGVSQSPSNKVTEKGKDVELRCDPISGHTALYWYRQSLGQGLEFLIYFQGNSAPDKSGLPSDRFSAERTGGSVSTLTIQRTQQEDSAVYLCASSLAATGAVGYTFGSGTRLTVV.

In its sample, this clone was seen a few times. The chain employs TRBV3-1 (or the pseudogene TRBV3-2) and TRBJ2-1; D not certain. Trimming left V 3 bases short and J 6 bases short, with 6 bases between. Germline values: CDR1 LGHDT, CDR2 YNNKEL (reference sequence). The CDR3 has 12 amino acids. The CDR3 bases are TGTGCCAGCAGCCAGTCCCTCAATGAGCAGTTCTTC. Its translation is CASSQSLNEQFF.